The T cell receptor beta chain described here comes from a study of blood T cell repertoires in COVID-19. Study details: Some COVID-19 samples were acute and others convalescent; all came from the United States, Italy and Spain. Sources were T cells, B-cell-depleted T cells, or PBMCs; the material itself was cDNA or gDNA.

This CDR3 region has 16 residues. Germline CDR1 SGHTA, CDR2 FQGNSA. Trimming left V 1 base short and J 0 bases short, with 13 bases between. In the authors' workflow: By means of reference gene primer amplification, nucleated cell counts were estimated. Measured with immunoSEQ multiplex PCR; TCRdb has only the in-frame clones, and not every one. For V, J and clone size, that table is used; D and trimming come from the DNA. The sample has over 130,000 clones; about 80% are singletons. Sequencing was carried out using peripheral blood. The sequence was obtained from a human donor in a cohort sampled during active COVID-19. The rearrangement uses TRBV7-2 and TRBJ2-7; unclear D gene. The CDR3: CASSLGPGPSSYEQYF. The CDR3 DNA follows: TGTGCCAGCAGCTTAGGCCCAGGTCCAAGCTCCTACGAGCAGTACTTC.